The entry below describes one TCR beta chain. No cognate antigen has been identified for it. Qualities for individual bases were not recorded, and no much larger clone is one base off. Library prep was done by 5' RACE. For sequencing, an Illumina HiSeq 2500 was employed. A second PCR of about 7 to 12 cycles was performed with a sample-barcoded 5' primer and a J-beta primer mix. Each TCR beta cDNA molecule received a unique molecular identifier from a template-switch 5' adaptor carrying 12 random nucleotides. Each sample yielded at least 2.5 million CDR3-containing paired-end reads. First-strand cDNA was synthesized from all RNA with the Mint cDNA synthesis kit, primed by a TRBC-specific oligonucleotide. After uracil-DNA glycosylase treatment, a first 18-cycle PCR used universal primers M1SS and BC2_uni_R on all cDNA. The original methods were these. For normalization, 1 million high-quality reads, each with a distinct molecular identifier, were randomly selected from each sample. Instead of being binned into consensus sequences, reads that shared molecular identifiers were thrown out. MiTCR, run with a Q25 quality threshold and the strictest error-elimination algorithm, handled CDR3 identification, clonotype clustering and error correction. A nonparametric unseen species model using Euler transformation provided a lower-bound estimate of total TCR beta diversity. Using fastp at Q25 and MiXCR, TCRdb reprocessed the public reads and kept productive beta chains. Rows matching on CDR3 protein sequence are summarized as one entry with the most common DNA and genes. Here the V and J calls rest on TCRdb's processing, not on the authors' analysis. The sample table holds about 730,000 distinct CDR3 sequences, of which approximately 39% were seen once. The top ten clones comprise approximately 22% of the sample.

V gives up 5 bases and J gives up 4 bases, and the segment between their germline ends measures 11 bases. CDR1 and CDR2 (MDHEN, SYDVKM) derive from the germline V gene. From its cysteine to its phenylalanine, the CDR3 spans 13 amino acids. Here the CDR3 DNA is all that survives: 39 bases in frame from base 1. The data were taken from a study of blood T cells in healthy people across ages (dated by TCRdb to 2014 to 2015). Study-level background: In model experiments, roughly one uniquely barcoded TCR beta cDNA molecule per two T cells was captured by template switching. Donors of different ages were randomly distributed across sequencing lanes to avoid experimental bias. To track age-related changes in TCR beta repertoire diversity, the study relied on deep sequencing normalized with unique cDNA molecular identifiers. The study analyzed two additional independent replicas of 1 million unique cDNA reads from the same blood draw for two donors, one aged 18 to 29 and one aged 80 or older. The donors were split into four age groups: young (average around 15 years), middle-aged (roughly 42), aged (around 67) and long-lived (approximately 80).

Overall study outcomes, separate from this receptor: The long-lived group showed more naive CD4+ T cells, fewer expanded clones and increased TCR diversity than the aged group, suggesting age selection. Total diversity estimates from one million sequenced T cells were considered lower bounds and underestimates. Since profiling was done on bulk unsorted PBMCs, naive and antigen-experienced compartments could not be conclusively compared. The percentage of naive T cells measured by flow cytometry correlated strongly with observed TCR beta diversity. Observed TCR beta diversity per million T cells fell roughly linearly with age, and a significant reduction was already apparent by age around 40. Donor CMV infection status was unknown, potentially confounding age-related changes in expanded clonotypes.

Systemically healthy Caucasian individuals from Russia, around 38 in total and aged about 6 to 95 years, were included as donors. Each donor gave about 9.2 milliliters of peripheral blood, drawn into EDTA-treated Vacutainer tubes. Ficoll-Paque density-gradient centrifugation was used to isolate PBMCs, with at least 6 million obtained per sample. Trizol reagent was used to extract total RNA from PBMCs, with at least 5.5 micrograms per sample. For every donor, flow cytometry on a PBMC aliquot measured the percentage of naive CD45RAhigh/CD27high T cells. Material: blood. The receptor was isolated from a woman aged 55 to 70 in good health. The sequence joins TRBV28 to TRBJ1-2; too little of a D gene remains to name it. The sequence in DNA is TGTGCCAGCAGTGTACACGGGAGCTATGGCTACACCTTC. It codes for CASSVHGSYGYTF.